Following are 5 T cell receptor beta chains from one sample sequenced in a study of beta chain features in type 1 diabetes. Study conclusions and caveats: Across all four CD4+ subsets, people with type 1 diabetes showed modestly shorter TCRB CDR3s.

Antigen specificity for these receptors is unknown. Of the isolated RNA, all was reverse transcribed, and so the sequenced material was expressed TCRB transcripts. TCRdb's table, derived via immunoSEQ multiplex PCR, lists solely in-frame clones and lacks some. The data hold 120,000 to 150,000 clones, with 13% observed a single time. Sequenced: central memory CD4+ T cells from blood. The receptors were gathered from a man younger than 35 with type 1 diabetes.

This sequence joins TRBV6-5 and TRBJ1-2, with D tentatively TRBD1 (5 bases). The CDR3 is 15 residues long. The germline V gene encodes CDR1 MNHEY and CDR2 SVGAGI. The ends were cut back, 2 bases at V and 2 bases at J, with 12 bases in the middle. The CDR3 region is CASSYEGSTNYGYTF. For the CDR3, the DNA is TGTGCCAGCAGTTACGAGGGGAGCACGAACTATGGCTACACCTTC.

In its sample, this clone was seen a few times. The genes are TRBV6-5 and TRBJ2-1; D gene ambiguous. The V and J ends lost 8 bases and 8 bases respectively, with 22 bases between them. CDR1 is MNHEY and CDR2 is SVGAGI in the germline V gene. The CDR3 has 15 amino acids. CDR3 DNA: TGTGCCAGCTCGCCATCCCCGGGTCGTGGCGATGAGCAGTTCTTC. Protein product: CASSPSPGRGDEQFF.

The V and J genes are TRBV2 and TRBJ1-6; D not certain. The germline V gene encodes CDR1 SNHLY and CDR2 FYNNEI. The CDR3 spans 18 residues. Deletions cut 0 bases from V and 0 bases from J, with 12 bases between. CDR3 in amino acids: CASSEALRSSSYNSPLHF. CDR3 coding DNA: TGTGCCAGCAGTGAAGCGCTTCGGAGTTCCTCCTATAATTCACCCCTCCACTTT. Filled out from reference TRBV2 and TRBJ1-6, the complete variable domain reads EPEVTQTPSHQVTQMGQEVILRCVPISNHLYFYWYRQILGQKVEFLVSFYNNEISEKSEIFDDQFSVERPDGSNFTLKIRSTKLEDSAMYFCASSEALRSSSYNSPLHFGNGTRLTVT.

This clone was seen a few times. The CDR3 is CASSWDREGYTF. The CDR3, as DNA: TGTGCCAGCAGCTGGGACAGGGAAGGCTACACCTTC. V is TRBV7-9 and J is TRBJ1-2; 9 bases map to TRBD1. This CDR3 is built from 12 residues. Germline trimming cut 4 bases from V and 8 bases from J; bases unmatched to any gene: 2. The V gene's germline CDR1 is SEHNR and CDR2 FQNEAQ (reference sequence).

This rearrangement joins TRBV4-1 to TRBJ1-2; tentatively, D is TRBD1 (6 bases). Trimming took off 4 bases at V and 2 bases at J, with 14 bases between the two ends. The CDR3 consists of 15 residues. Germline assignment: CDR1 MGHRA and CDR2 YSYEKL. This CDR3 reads CASSPGDRTNYGYTF. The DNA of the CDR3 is TGCGCCAGCAGCCCCGGTGACAGGACGAACTATGGCTACACCTTC.